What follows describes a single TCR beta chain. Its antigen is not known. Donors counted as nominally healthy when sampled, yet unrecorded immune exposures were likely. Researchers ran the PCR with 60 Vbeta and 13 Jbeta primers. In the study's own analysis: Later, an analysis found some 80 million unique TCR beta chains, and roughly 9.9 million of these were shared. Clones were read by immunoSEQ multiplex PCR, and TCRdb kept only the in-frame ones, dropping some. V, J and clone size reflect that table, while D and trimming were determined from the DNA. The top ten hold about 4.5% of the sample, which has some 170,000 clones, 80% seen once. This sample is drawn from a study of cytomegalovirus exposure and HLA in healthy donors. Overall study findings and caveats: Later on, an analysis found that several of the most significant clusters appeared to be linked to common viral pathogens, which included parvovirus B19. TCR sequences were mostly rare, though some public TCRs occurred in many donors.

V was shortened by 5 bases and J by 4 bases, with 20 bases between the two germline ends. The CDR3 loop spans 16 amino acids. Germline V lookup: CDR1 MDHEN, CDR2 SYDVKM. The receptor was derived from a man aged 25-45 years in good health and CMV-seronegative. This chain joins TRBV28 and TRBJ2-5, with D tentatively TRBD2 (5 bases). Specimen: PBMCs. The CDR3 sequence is CASSEPPGGNPETQYF. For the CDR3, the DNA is TGTGCCAGCAGTGAGCCCCCCGGAGGCAATCCAGAGACCCAGTACTTC.